The 9 T cell receptor beta chains below come from one sample, sequenced in a study of blood T cell repertoires in COVID-19. Sequencing used immunoSEQ multiplex PCR; TCRdb keeps in-frame clones, though not all of them. Among fewer than 15,000 clones listed, roughly 90% were seen once. The sample taken for sequencing was peripheral blood. These receptors were collected from an elderly man with acute or convalescent COVID-19.

The rearrangement joins TRBV10-3 to TRBJ1-5; D call uncertain. The CDR3 spans 14 residues. V lost 6 bases and J 3 bases, leaving 12 bases between the germline ends. The V gene's germline CDR1 is ENHRY and CDR2 SYGVKD. Written as DNA, the CDR3 is TGTGCCATCAGCCTTGGACTGAACAATCAGCCCCAGCATTTT. It specifies CAISLGLNNQPQHF.

This chain connects TRBV6-6 to TRBJ2-5; maybe TRBD2 (5 bases). Trimming took off 6 bases at V and 2 bases at J, with 10 bases between the two ends. The CDR3 runs 13 residues. Per germline, CDR1 MNHNY and CDR2 SVGAGI (reference sequence). CDR3 residues: CASSTREQETQYF. The CDR3, as DNA: TGTGCCAGCAGCACACGGGAACAAGAGACCCAGTACTTC.

The chain couples TRBV5-4 to TRBJ1-5; 7 positions match TRBD1. J lost 7 bases, V lost 3 bases, and 7 bases had no gene match. Germline values: CDR1 SGHNT, CDR2 YYREEE (reference sequence). The CDR3 totals 14 residues. The CDR3 nucleotides are TGTGCCAGCAGCTCAGACAGGGCGGGCCAGCCCCAGCATTTT. Its translation is CASSSDRAGQPQHF.

The chain has TRBV9 and TRBJ2-1; weak D call: TRBD2 (6 bases). The CDR3 covers 14 residues. The germline CDR1 and CDR2 sequences are SGDLS and YYNGEE. The V gene lost 6 bases and the J gene lost 5 bases, with 15 bases spanning the gap. The CDR3: CASKGTSTNNEQFF. The DNA for the CDR3 is TGTGCCAGCAAAGGGACTTCGACCAACAATGAGCAGTTCTTC.

In its sample, this clone was seen once. The rearrangement uses TRBV10-2 and TRBJ1-2; 8 bases match TRBD1. Trimming took 6 bases from V and 5 from J; bases not matched to a gene: 17. Germline CDR1 and CDR2: WSHSY and SAAADI. The CDR3 runs 17 residues. CDR3 coding DNA: TGCGCCAGCAGAGGACAGGGACAAGGTTCCCCGTCTTATGGCTACACCTTC. It is translated as CASRGQGQGSPSYGYTF.

This clone has a handful of counts. The chain employs TRBV4-1 and TRBJ2-2; TRBD1 matches at 7 bases. Per the germline V gene, CDR1 is MGHRA and CDR2 is YSYEKL. The junction had 5 bases not matched to a gene; V was cut back by 4 bases and J by 3 bases. This CDR3 is 15 amino acids long. DNA for the CDR3: TGCGCCAGCAGCCTCCCGGGACAGTACACCGGGGAGCTGTTTTTT. This translates into CASSLPGQYTGELFF.

CDR3 nucleotides: TGTGCCAGCAGTCTTGCAGGGTTTCAGCCCCAGCATTTT. Residues: CASSLAGFQPQHF. J is TRBJ1-5 and V is TRBV6-5; a weak D match, TRBD1 (5 bases). The V gene's germline CDR1 is MNHEY and CDR2 SVGAGI. V gave up 5 bases and J gave up 6 bases, with 11 bases separating them. This CDR3 contains 13 residues.

The chain recombines TRBV29-1 with TRBJ2-1; D is uncertain. Trimming stripped 3 bases from V and 5 bases from J, with 8 bases between. This CDR3 is 12 amino acids long. The germline V gene has CDR1 SQVTM and CDR2 ANQGSEA. The CDR3 nucleotides are TGCAGCGTTGACCGAGTCCACAATGAGCAGTTCTTC. Translating it yields CSVDRVHNEQFF.

The chain has TRBV2 and TRBJ2-5, with D possibly TRBD2 on 5 matching bases. This CDR3 comprises 11 residues. V was pared by 7 bases and J by 3 bases, with 6 bases between. Germline values: CDR1 SNHLY, CDR2 FYNNEI. The CDR3 DNA sequence: TGTGCCAGCACTAGCAAAGAGACCCAGTACTTC. It translates to CASTSKETQYF.